The 22 T cell receptor beta chains in this list originate from one sample, sequenced in a study of T cells in Graves' hyperthyroidism and ophthalmopathy. Amplification of TCR beta CDR3 regions was performed using RNA transcripts as template. HTBI primers were employed in a first-round RT-PCR of the TCR CDR3. TCRdb re-called the multiplex PCR reads through MiXCR, storing one row per CDR3 protein. The sample comprises approximately 410,000 distinct CDR3 sequences, roughly 15% of which are singletons, and 5% to 6% rests with the top ten. Sequencing used blood. These receptors all come from a woman younger than 35 with Graves' hyperthyroidism.

This clonotype was seen many times. This chain uses TRBV2 with TRBJ2-7; 7 bases agree with TRBD1. The CDR3 is 12 amino acids. The germline V gene has CDR1 SNHLY and CDR2 FYNNEI. V shed 6 bases and J 6 bases; nucleotides not matched to a gene: 5. The CDR3 DNA is TGTGCCAGCAGGGCCCACAGGGGCGAGCAGTACTTC. Translated, it gives CASRAHRGEQYF.

Many counts were recorded for this clonotype. This chain uses TRBV11-2 with TRBJ2-7; D is ambiguous. The CDR3 totals 15 residues. Trimming left V 0 bases short and J 6 bases short, with 15 bases between. CDR1 and CDR2 from the germline V gene are SGHAT and FQNNGV. For the CDR3, the DNA is TGTGCCAGCAGCTTAGAGGGTAGTGTTAGCTCCGAGCAGTACTTC. Translation: CASSLEGSVSSEQYF. Filled out from reference TRBV11-2 and TRBJ2-7, the complete variable domain reads EAGVAQSPRYKIIEKRQSVAFWCNPISGHATLYWYQQILGQGPKLLIQFQNNGVVDDSQLPKDRFSAERLKGVDSTLKIQPAKLEDSAVYLCASSLEGSVSSEQYFGPGTRLTVT.

This clonotype was counted at least ten times. The V call is TRBV6-2 or TRBV6-3, the J call TRBJ1-1; the match to TRBD1 covers 8 bases. Trimming removed 2 bases from V and 0 bases from J; junction bases left unmatched: 8. Germline-derived CDR1 and CDR2 are MNHEY and SVGEGT. CDR3 length: 17 residues. In DNA form, the CDR3 reads TGTGCCAGCAGTTACCAGGGGGCAGCAAACTTGAACACTGAAGCTTTCTTT. Translation gives CASSYQGAANLNTEAFF.

In this sample, this clonotype turned up a few times. The genes are TRBV3-1 and TRBJ2-1; 11 nucleotides line up with TRBD2. The CDR3 contains 15 residues. From germline, CDR1 is LGHDT and CDR2 YNNKEL (reference sequence). V gave up 4 bases and J gave up 5 bases; unmatched junction bases: 4. CDR3 nucleotide sequence: TGTGCCAGCAGCCGGCTAGCGGGAGGTGACAATGAGCAGTTCTTC. Amino acid sequence: CASSRLAGGDNEQFF.

The table lists this clonotype with a few counts. The genes are TRBV20-1 and TRBJ2-2, with 7 bases that match TRBD2. Germline values: CDR1 DFQATT, CDR2 SNEGSKA (reference sequence). The CDR3 has 17 amino acids. J was trimmed by 3 bases and V by 0 bases; bases with no gene match: 10. This CDR3 reads CSARDWGQGGDTGELFF. In DNA form, the CDR3 reads TGCAGTGCTAGAGATTGGGGCCAGGGAGGGGACACCGGGGAGCTGTTTTTT.

The chain uses TRBV7-3 and TRBJ2-4; D unclear. The CDR3 is made up of 15 amino acids. The V gene's germline CDR1 is SGHTA and CDR2 FQGTGA. The V end lost 2 bases, the J end lost 1 base, and 9 bases lay between the germline ends. The CDR3 bases are TGTGCCAGCAGCTTAGATCCTGGGGCCAAAAACATTCAGTACTTC. Its translation: CASSLDPGAKNIQYF.

This chain links TRBV29-1 with TRBJ2-5; 12 bases agree with TRBD2. J gave up 2 bases and V 6 bases, and 4 bases lay outside the gene matches. The CDR3 runs 14 residues. Per germline, CDR1 SQVTM and CDR2 ANQGSEA. The CDR3 nucleotides are TGCAGCGTAAGACTAGCGGGAGTTCAAGAGACCCAGTACTTC. Residues: CSVRLAGVQETQYF.

A few counts support this clonotype. The chain links TRBV9 to TRBJ2-5; either TRBD1 or TRBD2 may fit D (6 bases each). Germline assignment: CDR1 SGDLS and CDR2 YYNGEE. The CDR3 contains 16 residues. Between the trimmed V and J ends, which lost 4 bases and 2 bases, there was a span of 18 bases. CDR3 sequence: CASSPRGLHGQETQYF. Here the CDR3 DNA reads TGTGCCAGCAGCCCCCGGGGGCTCCACGGACAAGAGACCCAGTACTTC. Full variable domain (outside the CDR3, taken from reference TRBV9 and TRBJ2-5): DSGVTQTPKHLITATGQRVTLRCSPRSGDLSVYWYQQSLDQGLQFLIQYYNGEERAKGNILERFSAQQFPDLHSELNLSSLELGDSALYFCASSPRGLHGQETQYFGPGTRLLVL.

This clonotype was counted many times. V is TRBV3-1 and J is TRBJ2-7, with TRBD2 identical over 15 bases. CDR1 LGHDT and CDR2 YNNKEL come from the germline V gene (reference sequence). The junction had 4 bases not matched to a gene; V was cut back by 3 bases and J by 4 bases. This CDR3 has 16 residues. CDR3 sequence (DNA): TGTGCCAGCAGCCACTCAGGGACTAGCGGGAGGTACGAGCAGTACTTC. Protein sequence: CASSHSGTSGRYEQYF.

The V and J genes are TRBV7-3 and TRBJ2-1; either TRBD1 or TRBD2 may fit D (5 bases each). CDR1 and CDR2 from the germline V gene are SGHTA and FQGTGA. The CDR3 extends over 15 amino acids. Trimming cost V 2 bases and J 7 bases, with 15 bases left between them. The CDR3 nucleotides read TGTGCCAGCAGCTTATCAGTCGGGGCCCATAATGAGCAGTTCTTC. Amino acid sequence: CASSLSVGAHNEQFF.

This clonotype was observed many times. CDR3 nucleotides: TGTGCCAGCAGCCGAAGACAGGGCCGACAGCCCCAGCATTTT. Translated: CASSRRQGRQPQHF. The chain is built from TRBV13 and TRBJ1-5; 7 bases line up with TRBD1. Per germline, CDR1 PRHDT and CDR2 FYEKMQ (reference sequence). The ends lost 5 bases at V and 7 bases at J; junction bases unmatched: 8. The length of the CDR3 is 14 residues.

This chain joins TRBV5-1 and TRBJ1-1; unclear D gene. This CDR3 contains 14 residues. The germline V and J ends were trimmed by 2 bases and 0 bases, with 8 bases remaining between them. Germline V gene lookup returns CDR1 SGHRS and CDR2 YFSETQ. CDR3 protein: CASSFFGMNTEAFF. The DNA of the CDR3 is TGCGCCAGCAGCTTTTTTGGAATGAACACTGAAGCTTTCTTT.

This clonotype was observed at least ten times. V gene TRBV7-2 combines with J gene TRBJ1-5; 7 bases agree with TRBD1. This CDR3 has 17 amino acids. The ends lost 3 bases at V and 0 bases at J; junction bases unmatched: 8. Germline CDR1 and CDR2: SGHTA and FQGNSA. The DNA for the CDR3 is TGTGCCAGCAGCTTCTCCGGGACAGATGTTAGCAATCAGCCCCAGCATTTT. Amino acid sequence: CASSFSGTDVSNQPQHF.

This clonotype appeared a few times. The chain couples TRBV11-2 to TRBJ1-6; 8 positions match TRBD1. CDR1 is SGHAT, CDR2 FQNNGV, per germline. The V and J ends lost 2 bases and 9 bases, in that order; junction bases with no gene match: 3. The CDR3 is 14 amino acids. CDR3 DNA sequence: TGTGCCAGCAGCTTAACCGACAGGGGTTCACCCCTCCACTTT. Residues: CASSLTDRGSPLHF.

The chain has TRBV12-3 or TRBV12-4 and TRBJ1-1; TRBD1 agrees at 8 bases. CDR3 size: 13 residues. Germline trimming cut 4 bases from V and 3 bases from J; bases unmatched to any gene: 1. CDR3 sequence (DNA): TGTGCCAGCAGTTGGGGACAGGACACTGAAGCTTTCTTT. It encodes CASSWGQDTEAFF.

At least ten counts were recorded for this clonotype. V gene TRBV30 combines with J gene TRBJ1-1; D is undetermined. The V end was cut by 8 bases, the J end by 1 base, with 11 bases between. This CDR3 has 12 residues. Looked up from germline, CDR1 is GTSNPN and CDR2 is SVGIG (reference sequence). The CDR3: CAREGPNTEAFF. Written as DNA, the CDR3 is TGTGCCAGAGAGGGCCCGAACACTGAAGCTTTCTTT. Together with reference TRBV30 and TRBJ1-1, the CDR3 gives the full variable domain: SQTIHQWPATLVQPVGSPLSLECTVEGTSNPNLYWYRQAAGRGLQLLFYSVGIGQISSEVPQNLSASRPQDRQFILSSKKLLLSDSGFYLCAREGPNTEAFFGQGTRLTVV.

The J gene is TRBJ1-2, the V gene TRBV4-3; D gene unclear. Germline loops: CDR1 LGHNA, CDR2 YSLEER. The length of the CDR3 is 16 residues. V was pared by 4 bases and J by 0 bases, with 15 bases between. CDR3 sequence (DNA): TGCGCCAGCAGCCCTACTTCGGGAGCTGCTAACTATGGCTACACCTTC. This sequence encodes CASSPTSGAANYGYTF.

This clonotype was detected only a few times. The CDR3 region is CATSRPDGNYGYTF. The CDR3, as DNA: TGTGCCACCAGCAGACCTGACGGTAACTATGGCTACACCTTC. V usage is TRBV15 and J usage is TRBJ1-2, with D unclear. Trimming removed 2 bases from V and 1 base from J, with 8 bases in between. The germline V gene has CDR1 LNHNV and CDR2 YYDKDF (reference sequence). This CDR3 spans 14 amino acids.

This clonotype has ten or more counts. This sequence joins TRBV7-8 and TRBJ2-1, with no clear D. Per the germline V gene, CDR1 is SGHVS and CDR2 is FQNEAQ. V lost 2 bases and J lost 5, with 13 bases in between. This CDR3 has 15 amino acids. In DNA, the CDR3 is TGTGCCAGCAGCTTAATGATTGCGGCTAACAATGAGCAGTTCTTC. Its protein is CASSLMIAANNEQFF.

Ten or more counts support this clonotype. This chain links TRBV28 with TRBJ1-5; the D is unclear. V was cut by 7 bases and J by 5 bases, with 21 bases left in between. The CDR3 totals 16 residues. The germline gives CDR1 MDHEN, CDR2 SYDVKM. The CDR3 nucleotides are TGTGCCAGCAACCCCCCGGGAAGCGCGCATTATCAGCCCCAGCATTTT. Encoded protein: CASNPPGSAHYQPQHF.

In its sample, this clonotype was seen a few times. The chain couples TRBV9 to TRBJ1-1; 9 positions match TRBD1. In germline, CDR1 is SGDLS, CDR2 YYNGEE. J lost 4 bases, V lost 4 bases, and 11 bases had no gene match. This CDR3 region has 16 residues. In DNA, the CDR3 is TGTGCCAGCAGCCCCCACACAGGGGGCGCCGGCACTGAAGCTTTCTTT. Translation gives CASSPHTGGAGTEAFF. The full variable domain, in which reference TRBV9 and TRBJ1-1 provide the parts outside the CDR3, is DSGVTQTPKHLITATGQRVTLRCSPRSGDLSVYWYQQSLDQGLQFLIQYYNGEERAKGNILERFSAQQFPDLHSELNLSSLELGDSALYFCASSPHTGGAGTEAFFGQGTRLTVV.

This clonotype was seen a few times. The chain joins TRBV7-6 to TRBJ2-5; D remains unclear. Germline loops: CDR1 SGHVS, CDR2 FNYEAQ. This CDR3 spans 13 amino acids. V was pared by 1 base and J by 4 bases, with 7 bases between. CDR3 loop: CASSLEMGETQYF. CDR3 sequence (DNA): TGTGCCAGCAGCTTAGAAATGGGAGAGACCCAGTACTTC.